The 6 T cell receptor beta chains reported below all come from one sample, sequenced in a study of PD-1 blockade in mismatch repair-deficient tumors. The table came from immunoSEQ multiplex PCR; TCRdb's copy has only in-frame clones and leaves some out. The table has 100,000 or so clones, 82% seen once. The source material was peripheral blood, sampled 36 weeks after starting pembrolizumab. The receptors shown here come from an adult with mismatch repair-deficient cancer.

There are a few counts of this clone. CDR3 loop: CASSGLAGVYEQYF. For the CDR3, the DNA is TGTGCCAGCAGTGGACTAGCGGGGGTCTACGAGCAGTACTTC. The chain carries TRBV27 and TRBJ2-7; TRBD2 matches 13 bases. This CDR3 has 14 amino acids. Germline V gives CDR1 MNHEY, CDR2 SMNVEV (reference sequence). Trimming cost V 5 bases and J 3 bases; bases outside gene matches: 1.

This clone was recorded only once. The V call is TRBV19, the J call TRBJ2-5, with 9 bases fitting TRBD1. The CDR3 contains 15 residues. In germline, CDR1 is LNHDA, CDR2 SQIVND (reference sequence). The trim removed 6 bases at V and 2 bases at J, leaving 7 bases unmatched. The CDR3 DNA reads TGTGCCAGTAGGGACAGGGGATCCGTACAAGAGACCCAGTACTTC. It yields the protein CASRDRGSVQETQYF.

CDR3 region: CASSPSTSGNTDTQYF. Written as DNA, the CDR3 is TGTGCCAGCAGTCCATCGACTAGCGGGAACACAGATACGCAGTATTTT. This chain connects TRBV27 to TRBJ2-3, with 11 positions matching TRBD2. With V trimmed by 5 bases and J by 2 bases, 6 bases remained unmatched. The germline V gene encodes CDR1 MNHEY and CDR2 SMNVEV (reference sequence). The CDR3 consists of 16 residues.

The chain joins TRBV4-1 to TRBJ2-1, with 12 positions matching TRBD2. CDR3 length: 17 residues. V dropped 0 bases and J dropped 7; count of bases not matched to a gene: 7. CDR1 MGHRA and CDR2 YSYEKL come from the germline V gene. The CDR3 nucleotides read TGCGCCAGCAGCCAAGAGCCGGGACTAGCGGGTGGGAATGAGCAGTTCTTC. It codes for CASSQEPGLAGGNEQFF.

The chain couples TRBV5-4 to TRBJ2-2, with D perhaps given as TRBD1 or TRBD2 (5 bases each). Deletions cut 1 base from V and 5 bases from J, with 15 bases between. This CDR3 contains 16 residues. Per germline, CDR1 SGHNT and CDR2 YYREEE (reference sequence). The CDR3, as DNA: TGTGCCAGCAGCTTGAGGCACCCTGGGGGAACCGGGGAGCTGTTTTTT. Protein product: CASSLRHPGGTGELFF. Full variable domain (outside the CDR3, taken from reference TRBV5-4 and TRBJ2-2): ETGVTQSPTHLIKTRGQQVTLRCSSQSGHNTVSWYQQALGQGPQFIFQYYREEENGRGNFPPRFSGLQFPNYSSELNVNALELDDSALYLCASSLRHPGGTGELFFGEGSRLTVL.

V usage is TRBV6-6 and J usage is TRBJ2-7, with 7 bases aligning to TRBD2. After removal of 0 bases from V and 3 bases from J, the junction contained 5 bases not matched to a gene. This CDR3 is 15 amino acids long. Germline V gene sequence: CDR1 MNHNY, CDR2 SVGAGI (reference sequence). CDR3 DNA sequence: TGTGCCAGCAGTTACTCAGGACTAGGACTCTACGAGCAGTACTTC. It yields the protein CASSYSGLGLYEQYF.